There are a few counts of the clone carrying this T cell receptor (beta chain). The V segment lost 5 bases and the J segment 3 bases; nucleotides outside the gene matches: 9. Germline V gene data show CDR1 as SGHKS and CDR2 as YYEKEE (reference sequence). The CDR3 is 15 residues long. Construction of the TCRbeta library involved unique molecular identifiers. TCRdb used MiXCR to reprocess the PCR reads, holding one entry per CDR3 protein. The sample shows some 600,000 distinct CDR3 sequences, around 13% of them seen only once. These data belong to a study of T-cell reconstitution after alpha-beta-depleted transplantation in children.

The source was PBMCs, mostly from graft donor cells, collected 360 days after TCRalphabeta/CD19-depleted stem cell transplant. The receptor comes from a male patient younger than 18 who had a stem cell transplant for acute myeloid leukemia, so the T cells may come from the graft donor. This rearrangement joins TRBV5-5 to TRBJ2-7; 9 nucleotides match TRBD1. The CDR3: CASRRTGGGLYEQYF. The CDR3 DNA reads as TGTGCCAGCAGGCGAACAGGGGGCGGACTCTACGAGCAGTACTTC.